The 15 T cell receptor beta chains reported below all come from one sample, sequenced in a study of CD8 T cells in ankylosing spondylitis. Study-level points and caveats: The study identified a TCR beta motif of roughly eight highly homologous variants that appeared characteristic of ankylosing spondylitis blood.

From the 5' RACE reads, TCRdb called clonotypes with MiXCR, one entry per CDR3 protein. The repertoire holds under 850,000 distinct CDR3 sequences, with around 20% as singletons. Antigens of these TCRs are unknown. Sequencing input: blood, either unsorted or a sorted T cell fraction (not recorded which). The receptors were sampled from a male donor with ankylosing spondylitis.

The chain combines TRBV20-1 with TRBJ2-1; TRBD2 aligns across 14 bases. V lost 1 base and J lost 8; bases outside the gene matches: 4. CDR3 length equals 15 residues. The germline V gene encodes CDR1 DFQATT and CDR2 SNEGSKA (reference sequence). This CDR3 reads CSARGGLAGVYEQFF. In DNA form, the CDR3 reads TGCAGTGCTAGAGGGGGACTAGCGGGGGTATATGAGCAGTTCTTC.

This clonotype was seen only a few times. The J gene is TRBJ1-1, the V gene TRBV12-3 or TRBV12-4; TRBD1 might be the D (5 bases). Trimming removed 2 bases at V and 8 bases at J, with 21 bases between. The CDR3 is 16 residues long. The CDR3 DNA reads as TGTGCCAGCAGTTTAAGCAAATATCACAATCAGGGCGAAGCTTTCTTT. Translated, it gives CASSLSKYHNQGEAFF.

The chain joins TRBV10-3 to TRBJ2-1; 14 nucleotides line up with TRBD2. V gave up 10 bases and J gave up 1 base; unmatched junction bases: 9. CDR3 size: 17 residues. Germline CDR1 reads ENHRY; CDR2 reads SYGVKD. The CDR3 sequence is CATGTSGRAMSYNEQFF. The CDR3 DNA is TGTGCCACTGGGACTAGCGGGAGAGCGATGTCCTACAATGAGCAGTTCTTC.

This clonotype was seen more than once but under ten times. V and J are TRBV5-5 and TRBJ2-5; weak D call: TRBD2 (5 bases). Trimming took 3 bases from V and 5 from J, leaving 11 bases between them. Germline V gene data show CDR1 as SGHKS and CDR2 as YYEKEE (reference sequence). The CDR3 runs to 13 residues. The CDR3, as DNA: TGTGCCAGCAGCTCCCCCTTAGCGGAGACCCAGTACTTC. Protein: CASSSPLAETQYF. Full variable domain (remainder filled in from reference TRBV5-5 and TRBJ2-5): DAGVTQSPTHLIKTRGQQVTLRCSPISGHKSVSWYQQVLGQGPQFIFQYYEKEERGRGNFPDRFSARQFPNYSSELNVNALLLGDSALYLCASSSPLAETQYFGPGTRLLVL.

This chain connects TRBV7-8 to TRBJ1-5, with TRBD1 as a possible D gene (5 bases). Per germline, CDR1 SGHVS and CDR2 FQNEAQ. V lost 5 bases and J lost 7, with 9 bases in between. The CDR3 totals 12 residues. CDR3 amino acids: CASSPTVQPQHF. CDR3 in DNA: TGTGCCAGCAGCCCGACAGTACAGCCCCAGCATTTT.

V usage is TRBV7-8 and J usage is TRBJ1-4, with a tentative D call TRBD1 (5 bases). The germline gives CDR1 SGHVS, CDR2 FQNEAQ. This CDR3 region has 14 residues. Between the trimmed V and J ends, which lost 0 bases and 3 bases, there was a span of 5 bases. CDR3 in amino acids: CASSLAGANEKLFF. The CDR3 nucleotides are TGTGCCAGCAGCTTAGCAGGGGCTAATGAAAAACTGTTTTTT. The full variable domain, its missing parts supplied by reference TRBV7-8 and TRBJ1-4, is GAGVSQSPRYKVAKRGQDVALRCDPISGHVSLFWYQQALGQGPEFLTYFQNEAQLDKSGLPSDRFFAERPEGSVSTLKIQRTQQEDSAVYLCASSLAGANEKLFFGSGTQLSVL.

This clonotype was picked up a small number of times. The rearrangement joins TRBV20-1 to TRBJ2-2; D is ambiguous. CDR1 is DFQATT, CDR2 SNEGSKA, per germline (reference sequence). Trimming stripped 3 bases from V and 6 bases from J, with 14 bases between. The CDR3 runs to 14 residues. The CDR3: CSASITFPPGELFF. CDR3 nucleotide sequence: TGCAGTGCTAGTATCACTTTCCCTCCCGGGGAGCTGTTTTTT.

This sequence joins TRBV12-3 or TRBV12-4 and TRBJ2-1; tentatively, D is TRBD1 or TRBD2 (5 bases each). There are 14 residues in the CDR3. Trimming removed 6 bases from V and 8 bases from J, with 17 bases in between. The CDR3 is CASSLDLGVYEQFF. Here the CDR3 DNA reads TGTGCCAGCAGCCTTGATTTGGGGGTTTATGAGCAGTTCTTC.

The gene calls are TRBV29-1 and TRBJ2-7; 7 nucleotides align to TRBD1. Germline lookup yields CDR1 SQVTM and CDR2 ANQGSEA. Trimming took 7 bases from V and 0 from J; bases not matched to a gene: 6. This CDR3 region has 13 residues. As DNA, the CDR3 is TGCAGCGGCCAGACAGGGAACTCCTACGAGCAGTACTTC. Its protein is CSGQTGNSYEQYF.

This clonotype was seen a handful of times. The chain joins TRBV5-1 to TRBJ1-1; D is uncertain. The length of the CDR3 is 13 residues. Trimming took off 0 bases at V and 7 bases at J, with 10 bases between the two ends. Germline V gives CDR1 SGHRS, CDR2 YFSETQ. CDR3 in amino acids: CASSLAPTDEAFF. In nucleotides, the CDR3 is TGCGCCAGCAGCTTGGCCCCAACAGATGAAGCTTTCTTT.

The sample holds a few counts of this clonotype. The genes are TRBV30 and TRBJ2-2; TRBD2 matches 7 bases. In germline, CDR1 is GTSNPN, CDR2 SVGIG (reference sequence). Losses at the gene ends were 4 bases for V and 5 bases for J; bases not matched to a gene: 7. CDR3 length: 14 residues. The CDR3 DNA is TGTGCCTGGATAGAGGGGCGGGGGACCGGGGAGCTGTTTTTT. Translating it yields CAWIEGRGTGELFF.

CDR3 amino acids: CSPGGQGSYEQYF. The CDR3, as DNA: TGCAGTCCCGGAGGCCAGGGGTCCTACGAGCAGTACTTC. The chain combines TRBV20-1 with TRBJ2-7; a weak D match, TRBD1 (6 bases). V was trimmed by 8 bases and J by 1 base, leaving 15 bases between them. Germline V gene lookup returns CDR1 DFQATT and CDR2 SNEGSKA (reference sequence). The CDR3 loop spans 13 amino acids.

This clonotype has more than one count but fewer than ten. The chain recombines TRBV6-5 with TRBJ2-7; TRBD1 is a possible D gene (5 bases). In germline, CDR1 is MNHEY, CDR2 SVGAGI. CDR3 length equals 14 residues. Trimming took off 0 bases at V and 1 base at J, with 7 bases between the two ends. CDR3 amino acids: CASSYSTASYEQYF. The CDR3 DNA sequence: TGTGCCAGCAGTTACTCGACAGCTTCCTACGAGCAGTACTTC.

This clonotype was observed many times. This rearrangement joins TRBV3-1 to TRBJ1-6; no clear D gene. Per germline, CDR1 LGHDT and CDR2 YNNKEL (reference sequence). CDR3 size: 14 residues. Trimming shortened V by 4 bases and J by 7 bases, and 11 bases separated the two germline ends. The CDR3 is CASSPDLGNSPLHF. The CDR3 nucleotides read TGTGCCAGCAGCCCCGACCTAGGGAATTCACCCCTCCACTTT.

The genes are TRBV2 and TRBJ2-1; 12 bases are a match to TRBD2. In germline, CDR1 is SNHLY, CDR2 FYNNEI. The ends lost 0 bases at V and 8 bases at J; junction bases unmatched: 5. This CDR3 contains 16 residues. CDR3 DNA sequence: TGTGCCAGCAGTGAAGCGCCGACTAGCGGGAGCCATGAGCAGTTCTTC. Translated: CASSEAPTSGSHEQFF.